The next 18 T cell receptor beta chains were all read from a single sample in a study of cytomegalovirus exposure and HLA in healthy donors. This PCR relied on a set of 60 Vbeta primers and 13 Jbeta primers. Sequencing was performed with immunoSEQ multiplex PCR; in TCRdb, only in-frame clones are kept and a portion is missing. This sample carries over 150,000 clones, 80% of them seen once, and the ten largest clones take 10% to 15%. Specimen: PBMCs. These receptors were obtained from a man younger than 40 in good health and CMV-seropositive.

This clone was observed a handful of times. The rearrangement links TRBV10-3 to TRBJ1-5, with D uncertain. Germline V CDR1 and CDR2: ENHRY, SYGVKD. The CDR3 is 15 residues long. V dropped 0 bases and J dropped 6 bases, with 12 bases sitting between them. Written as DNA, the CDR3 is TGTGCCATCAGTGAGTCAACAACGTCAGGTCAGCCCCAGCATTTT. Translation gives CAISESTTSGQPQHF.

This clone is a singleton in its sample. The genes are TRBV10-3 and TRBJ1-1; 9 bases line up with TRBD1. Germline V gives CDR1 ENHRY, CDR2 SYGVKD. This CDR3 contains 12 residues. Trimming removed 6 bases from V and 10 bases from J; junction bases left unmatched: 6. CDR3 residues: CAISRDREGAFF. The DNA for the CDR3 is TGTGCCATCAGCCGGGACAGGGAAGGAGCTTTCTTT.

This clone was detected a few times. This chain uses TRBV7-8 with TRBJ2-1; TRBD1 might be the D (6 bases). The length of the CDR3 is 18 residues. The V and J ends lost 5 bases and 1 base respectively, with 21 bases between them. CDR1 SGHVS and CDR2 FQNEAQ come from the germline V gene. This chain's CDR3 is CASSTRFRGGASYNEQFF. As DNA, the CDR3 is TGTGCCAGCAGCACTCGTTTCAGGGGCGGAGCATCCTACAATGAGCAGTTCTTC.

V usage is TRBV6-1 and J usage is TRBJ2-7, with 9 bases aligning to TRBD1. The germline gives CDR1 MNHNS, CDR2 SASEGT. With V trimmed by 3 bases and J by 3 bases, 6 bases remained unmatched. This CDR3 has 15 residues. The CDR3 sequence is CASSEGQGRFYEQYF. The CDR3 nucleotides are TGTGCCAGCAGTGAGGGACAGGGCCGCTTCTACGAGCAGTACTTC.

This chain connects TRBV6-1 to TRBJ1-4; 9 bases line up with TRBD1. V trimming: 4 bases; J trimming: 0 bases; junction bases outside the gene matches: 9. CDR3 length: 18 amino acids. Germline assignment: CDR1 MNHNS and CDR2 SASEGT. The CDR3 loop reads CASSAMTGGTATNEKLFF. The CDR3 DNA reads as TGTGCCAGCAGTGCGATGACAGGGGGGACCGCAACTAATGAAAAACTGTTTTTT.

V and J are TRBV6-1 and TRBJ2-7; maybe TRBD1 (6 bases). Deletions cut 5 bases from V and 1 base from J, with 15 bases between. The CDR3 consists of 15 residues. Germline CDR1 MNHNS, CDR2 SASEGT. The CDR3 DNA follows: TGTGCCAGCAGTCCCCAGGACAGCTCGTCCTACGAGCAGTACTTC. As protein: CASSPQDSSSYEQYF.

The chain recombines TRBV27 with TRBJ2-7; possibly TRBD2 for D (5 bases). There are 17 residues in the CDR3. Per the germline V gene, CDR1 is MNHEY and CDR2 is SMNVEV (reference sequence). V was clipped by 1 base and J by 4 bases, with 20 bases between them. The DNA of the CDR3 is TGTGCCAGCAGTTTATTGTCCCAAAGCGGCCCAATTTACGAGCAGTACTTC. Translating it yields CASSLLSQSGPIYEQYF.

The V and J genes are TRBV28 and TRBJ2-3; D might be TRBD2 (5 bases). Between the trimmed V and J ends, which lost 3 bases and 5 bases, there was a span of 21 bases. Germline V gene sequence: CDR1 MDHEN, CDR2 SYDVKM. This CDR3 comprises 17 residues. This CDR3 is CASSFSRLPTSKDTQYF. The DNA of the CDR3 is TGTGCCAGCAGTTTTTCTAGACTACCTACTTCAAAAGATACGCAGTATTTT. Looking up the rest from reference TRBV28 and TRBJ2-3 gives the full variable domain: DVKVTQSSRYLVKRTGEKVFLECVQDMDHENMFWYRQDPGLGLRLIYFSYDVKMKEKGDIPEGYSVSREKKERFSLILESASTNQTSMYLCASSFSRLPTSKDTQYFGPGTRLTVL.

The V call is TRBV30, the J call TRBJ2-1; 8 bases align to TRBD2. The germline gives CDR1 GTSNPN, CDR2 SVGIG (reference sequence). The CDR3 is 12 residues long. The V gene end was trimmed by 4 bases and the J gene end by 4 bases; junction bases not matched to a gene: 0. The CDR3 sequence: CAWTSGYNEQFF. DNA of the CDR3: TGTGCCTGGACTAGCGGGTACAATGAGCAGTTCTTC.

This chain connects TRBV7-3 to TRBJ2-2, with D possibly TRBD2 on 6 matching bases. CDR1 is SGHTA and CDR2 is FQGTGA in the germline V gene. The CDR3 totals 16 residues. With 3 bases removed from V and 2 bases from J, the gap between germline ends came to 13 bases. As DNA, the CDR3 is TGTGCCAGCAGCTTCCCGGACGGACTAAACACCGGGGAGCTGTTTTTT. Its protein product is CASSFPDGLNTGELFF.

The gene calls are TRBV5-1 and TRBJ2-7, with 9 bases identical to TRBD1. J gave up 1 base and V 2 bases, and 7 bases lay outside the gene matches. Germline CDR1 SGHRS, CDR2 YFSETQ. CDR3 size: 16 residues. The DNA for the CDR3 is TGCGCCAGCAGCTTATCCACCGGGACAGGGTCCTACGAGCAGTACTTC. This sequence encodes CASSLSTGTGSYEQYF.

V gene TRBV4-1 combines with J gene TRBJ1-5; 7 nucleotides line up with TRBD1. Trimming at V came to 0 bases and at J to 1 base, leaving 3 bases not matched to a gene. The CDR3 totals 16 residues. Per germline, CDR1 MGHRA and CDR2 YSYEKL. The CDR3 spells CASSQDHRGSNQPQHF. The CDR3 region has the DNA TGCGCCAGCAGCCAAGATCACAGGGGAAGCAATCAGCCCCAGCATTTT.

The chain carries TRBV6-1 and TRBJ1-5; D is undetermined. V shed 7 bases and J shed 3 bases, with 13 bases lying between them. Germline CDR1 MNHNS, CDR2 SASEGT. The CDR3 runs to 14 residues. The CDR3 nucleotides read TGTGCCAGCACTAAAGCCGGGTTCAATCAGCCCCAGCATTTT. This sequence encodes CASTKAGFNQPQHF.

The V call is TRBV27, the J call TRBJ1-2; TRBD1 agrees at 8 bases. V shed 3 bases, J shed 7 bases, and the junction held 10 bases outside the gene matches. The CDR3 has 15 amino acids. Germline CDR1 is MNHEY and CDR2 is SMNVEV (reference sequence). The DNA of the CDR3 is TGTGCCAGCAGTTTGAGCAGGGGGCAGAGATCTGGCTACACCTTC. Amino acids: CASSLSRGQRSGYTF.

The V and J genes are TRBV6-6 and TRBJ2-7, with 9 bases matching TRBD2. V shed 2 bases and J 4 bases; nucleotides not matched to a gene: 9. Germline assignment: CDR1 MNHNY and CDR2 SVGAGI (reference sequence). CDR3 length: 16 residues. This CDR3 is CASSYARASGMYEQYF. CDR3 DNA sequence: TGTGCCAGCAGTTACGCCCGGGCTAGCGGGATGTACGAGCAGTACTTC.

This clone was picked up one time. The rearrangement uses TRBV5-1 and TRBJ2-1; 11 nucleotides line up with TRBD2. Germline V lookup: CDR1 SGHRS, CDR2 YFSETQ. The junction had 6 bases not matched to a gene; V was cut back by 0 bases and J by 4 bases. The length of the CDR3 is 17 residues. CDR3 in amino acids: CASSLEGLAGLYNEQFF. The CDR3 coding sequence is TGCGCCAGCAGCTTGGAAGGACTAGCGGGCCTATACAATGAGCAGTTCTTC.

The chain recombines TRBV7-2 with TRBJ2-5; 7 bases map to TRBD2. The CDR3 spans 14 residues. J lost 0 bases, V lost 2 bases, and 0 bases had no gene match. Germline V gives CDR1 SGHTA, CDR2 FQGNSA. The CDR3 protein is CASSLSGDQETQYF. In DNA form, the CDR3 reads TGTGCCAGCAGCTTAAGCGGGGACCAAGAGACCCAGTACTTC.

The rearrangement links TRBV25-1 to TRBJ2-5; 7 nucleotides match TRBD2. The J call may not be correct, given that the DNA end is closer to TRBJ2-7. Germline V gives CDR1 MGHDK, CDR2 SYGVNS. This CDR3 region has 15 residues. The CDR3 sequence is CASSADRDYTYEQYF. The CDR3 bases are TGTGCCAGCAGTGCGGACCGGGACTATACCTACGAGCAGTACTTC.